The 8 T cell receptor beta chains below all came from one sample that was sequenced in a study of T cells in Graves' hyperthyroidism and ophthalmopathy. Template material for amplifying TCR beta CDR3 regions consisted of RNA transcripts. TCR CDR3 regions were first amplified by RT-PCR with HTBI primers. One entry per CDR3 protein, called by TCRdb with MiXCR from the multiplex PCR reads. The data hold approximately 620,000 distinct CDR3 sequences, with 16% observed a single time. Sequenced sample: blood. These receptors were obtained from a woman in her thirties or forties with Graves' ophthalmopathy.

Ten or more counts support this clonotype. The chain uses TRBV7-9 and TRBJ1-5, with D possibly being TRBD1 (6 bases). The germline gives CDR1 SEHNR, CDR2 FQNEAQ (reference sequence). The CDR3 spans 16 residues. Deletions cut 1 base from V and 4 bases from J, with 14 bases between. CDR3 nucleotide sequence: TGTGCCAGCAGCTTAGGGACAGCCAAGGCAAATCAGCCCCAGCATTTT. Its protein is CASSLGTAKANQPQHF.

The table lists this clonotype with many counts. CDR3 sequence reads: CASSPPGGTYEQYF. DNA for the CDR3: TGTGCCAGCTCACCACCAGGCGGGACTTACGAGCAGTACTTC. This rearrangement joins TRBV18 to TRBJ2-7; D might be TRBD2 (6 bases). The CDR3 is 14 amino acids. The V end was cut by 0 bases, the J end by 4 bases, with 10 bases between. CDR1 and CDR2 from the germline V gene are KGHSH and LQKENI.

There are many counts of this clonotype. The chain is built from TRBV28 and TRBJ1-2, with D hard to call. The germline gives CDR1 MDHEN, CDR2 SYDVKM. This CDR3 has 15 residues. The V and J ends lost 2 bases and 4 bases respectively, with 14 bases between them. CDR3 nucleotides: TGTGCCAGCAGTTTAGGGCCGAACAAGGGCTATGGCTACACCTTC. This gives the protein CASSLGPNKGYGYTF.

This clonotype was detected only a few times. The chain carries TRBV6-1 and TRBJ2-5; 13 nucleotides match TRBD2. The CDR3 is 13 amino acids. Germline CDR1 MNHNS, CDR2 SASEGT. V gave up 8 bases and J gave up 10 bases; unmatched junction bases: 7. Written as DNA, the CDR3 is TGTGCCAGCGACGGGACTAGCGGGGCCGGCCAGTACTTC. Protein product: CASDGTSGAGQYF.

This chain uses TRBV14 with TRBJ1-3; D remains unclear. Germline V gives CDR1 SGHDN, CDR2 FVKESK. CDR3 size: 15 residues. Trimming cost V 1 base and J 0 bases, with 7 bases left between them. The CDR3 sequence: CASSQGSVSGNTIYF. For the CDR3, the DNA is TGTGCCAGCAGCCAAGGGTCGGTCTCTGGAAACACCATATATTTT. The full variable domain, rest sourced from reference TRBV14 and TRBJ1-3, is EAGVTQFPSHSVIEKGQTVTLRCDPISGHDNLYWYRRVMGKEIKFLLHFVKESKQDESGMPNNRFLAERTGGTYSTLKVQPAELEDSGVYFCASSQGSVSGNTIYFGEGSWLTVV.

The rearrangement uses TRBV3-1 and TRBJ2-1; the match to TRBD1 covers 11 bases. The germline V gene encodes CDR1 LGHDT and CDR2 YNNKEL (reference sequence). The CDR3 totals 15 residues. The junction had 7 bases not matched to a gene; V was cut back by 6 bases and J by 6 bases. The chain's CDR3 is CASRTGQGVCNEQFF. In DNA form, the CDR3 reads TGTGCCAGCAGAACGGGACAGGGGGTCTGCAATGAGCAGTTCTTC.

This clonotype was seen a handful of times. The chain employs TRBV24-1 and TRBJ2-1, with TRBD2 identical over 13 bases. The CDR3 has 16 residues. The germline V gene has CDR1 KGHDR and CDR2 SFDVKD. The J segment lost 5 bases and the V segment lost 4 bases, leaving 4 bases of the junction unmatched. The CDR3 sequence: CATSDRTSGSNNEQFF. As DNA, the CDR3 is TGTGCCACCAGTGACAGGACTAGCGGGAGTAACAATGAGCAGTTCTTC.

This clonotype was recorded a few times. The chain joins TRBV5-5 to TRBJ1-2, with a possible D match to TRBD1 (6 bases). Germline V gene data show CDR1 as SGHKS and CDR2 as YYEKEE (reference sequence). The CDR3 runs 13 residues. Between the trimmed V and J ends, which lost 4 bases and 6 bases, there was a span of 13 bases. As DNA, the CDR3 is TGTGCCAGCAGCCGGGCTACAGGGAATGGCTACACCTTC. Residues: CASSRATGNGYTF.